This TCR beta chain emerged from a study of T cell clusters in autoimmune cytopenias. Notes on the study in general: TRB repertoire shifts in secondary cytopenia and chronic lymphocytic leukemia mostly reflected lymphoma, not autoimmunity. Physiological T cell clusters of healthy donors were apparently absent in primary autoimmune cytopenia patients.

Germline lookup yields CDR1 SGHNT and CDR2 YYREEE (reference sequence). The CDR3 has 16 amino acids. TRB was amplified by touch-down multiplex PCR, primer pools A and B combined. After re-calling the multiplex PCR reads, TCRdb lists one entry per CDR3 protein, DNA absent. The repertoire table contains some 6,200 distinct CDR3 sequences. TRB was amplified from 250 ng of peripheral blood genomic DNA per sample. This clonotype counts as medium-sized by frequency. Its cognate antigen is unknown. These data also featured in a second study, about T cell repertoires in aging, cancer and after chemotherapy. That work adds: In healthy donors, age-related TCR diversity loss mainly reflected lost richness.

The rearrangement uses TRBV5-4 and TRBJ2-2. The sequenced sample was peripheral blood. This clonotype was obtained from a human donor in good health. CDR3 sequence reads: CASSLSRIGTTGELFF.